This TCR beta chain originates from a study of blood T cell repertoires in COVID-19. Study in general: COVID-19 samples from acute and convalescent phases originated in the United States, Italy and Spain. From T cells, B-cell-depleted T cells, or PBMCs came the material, which was cDNA or gDNA.

Sequencing was performed with immunoSEQ multiplex PCR; in TCRdb, only in-frame clones are kept and a portion is missing. The data show about 40,000 clones, with about 80% seen just once and approximately 14% held by the top ten. Germline V gene data show CDR1 as SGHNT and CDR2 as YYREEE (reference sequence). V was shortened by 2 bases and J by 1 base, with 12 bases between the two germline ends. CDR3 size: 15 residues. The chain links TRBV5-4 to TRBJ1-1, with D perhaps matching TRBD1 (5 bases). The sequenced material came from peripheral blood. This clonotype was sampled from a man aged 45-65 years with active or convalescent COVID-19. CDR3 in amino acids: CASSLYGRENTEAFF. The CDR3 bases are TGTGCCAGCAGCTTATATGGCAGGGAGAACACTGAAGCTTTCTTT.